This T cell receptor beta chain was identified in a study of identical twins. TCRdb re-called the 5' RACE reads through MiXCR, storing one row per CDR3 protein. The data contain 690,000 or so distinct CDR3 sequences, 8.6% of them singletons. As for this clonotype: Its specificity is not known.

This CDR3 spans 15 amino acids. The V end was cut by 3 bases, the J end by 4 bases, with 12 bases between. Germline CDR1 and CDR2: LNHDA and SQIVND (reference sequence). Study-level points and caveats: Twin pairs had excess sharing that was weaker in beta out-of-frame sequences. There was more out-of-frame TCR alpha sharing in monozygotic twins than models estimated.

These data were also reused for a study on yellow fever vaccine responses in identical twins.

Sequenced sample: PBMCs. The chain links TRBV19 to TRBJ2-2, with D perhaps TRBD1 (5 bases). The sequence derives from a woman between 18 and 29 years old in good health. The DNA of the CDR3 is TGTGCCAGTAGTATTCTAGACAGAGCCACCGGGGAGCTGTTTTTT. This translates into CASSILDRATGELFF.